This T cell receptor (beta chain) comes out of a study of vaccination and CD4 T cells after COVID-19. In the study overall: Overlapping spike peptides of SARS-CoV-2, HCoV-NL63, HCoV-OC43 and HCoV-229E were used, and cells were stimulated with them.

The study sequenced cultured CD4+ T cell DNA using the Oncomine TCR Beta short-read assay. Researchers extracted genomic DNA from CD4+ T cells that had been cultured. One entry per CDR3 protein, called by TCRdb with MiXCR from the PCR reads. The top ten hold 11% to 15% of the sample, which has roughly 13,000 distinct CDR3 sequences, around 57% seen once. This clonotype was counted once. The antigen is undetermined. Treatment noted: approximately 9-day PBMC culture with coronavirus spike peptide pools or control peptides (ViraFEST assay). CDR3 length: 14 residues. Germline V gene lookup returns CDR1 LNHDA and CDR2 SQIVND (reference sequence). V lost 6 bases to trimming and J lost 4 bases; unmatched junction nucleotides: 7.

What was sequenced was CD4+ T cells from blood, cultured in vitro. The sequence was obtained from a human donor who had recovered from COVID-19. This rearrangement joins TRBV19 to TRBJ2-7, with TRBD1 matching 9 bases. Here the CDR3 reads CASRETGGAYEQYF. In DNA form, the CDR3 reads TGTGCCAGTAGAGAGACAGGGGGAGCTTACGAGCAGTACTTC.